Detailed here is one T cell receptor (beta chain). Its antigen is still unknown. This entry belongs to a study of Ad26.COV2.S vaccination and SARS-CoV-2 variants. Background on the study: Sample donor was a member of the COV1001 Ad26.COV2.S trial arm.

This sample's treatment: 15 to 20 received Ad26.COV2.S at low or high dose, single or two shots; about 5 received placebo; per-sample allocation not given. Sampling happened 63 days after the first vaccine or placebo injection. Whole-study results and caveats: Ad26.COV2.S recipients had broader spike-specific TCRs (P = 0.0014). Vaccinees reportedly had broad spike-specific CD8+ and CD4+ T cell responses.

CDR3 length equals 14 residues. Trimming removed 0 bases at V and 1 base at J, with 7 bases between. CDR1 is PRHDT, CDR2 FYEKMQ, per germline (reference sequence). TCRdb's table, derived via immunoSEQ multiplex PCR, lists solely in-frame clones and lacks some. The table has roughly 700,000 clones, 70% to 90% seen once. The genes are TRBV13 and TRBJ2-7; maybe TRBD2 (5 bases). The sample was peripheral blood, taken in a trial of Ad26.COV2.S vaccine versus placebo. This sequence originates from a person between 18 and 65 years old who received the Ad26.COV2.S COVID-19 vaccine or a placebo. The DNA of the CDR3 is TGTGCCAGCAGCTTAGGACAGCGGTCCTACGAGCAGTACTTC. Its translation: CASSLGQRSYEQYF.